This T cell receptor (beta chain) was obtained from a study of blood T cells in healthy people across ages. Roughly 10 milliliters of peripheral blood were drawn from each donor. Germline V lookup: CDR1 MNHNS, CDR2 SASEGT. The CDR3 totals 15 residues. Trimming took off 0 bases at V and 1 base at J, with 9 bases between the two ends. The second PCR ran about 6 to 11 cycles with a sample-barcoded 5' primer and J-beta primers. Each CDR3 protein is one row after TCRdb ran MiXCR on the 5' RACE reads. The sample comprises about 650,000 distinct CDR3 sequences, approximately 31% of which are singletons, and 15% rests with the top ten.

This TCR was recovered from a woman of 80 years or more in good health. The chain joins TRBV6-1 to TRBJ1-2; D may be TRBD1 (5 bases). Sequencing used blood. The CDR3 reads CASSEATGLNYGYTF. As DNA, the CDR3 is TGTGCCAGCAGTGAAGCCACAGGACTTAACTATGGCTACACCTTC.